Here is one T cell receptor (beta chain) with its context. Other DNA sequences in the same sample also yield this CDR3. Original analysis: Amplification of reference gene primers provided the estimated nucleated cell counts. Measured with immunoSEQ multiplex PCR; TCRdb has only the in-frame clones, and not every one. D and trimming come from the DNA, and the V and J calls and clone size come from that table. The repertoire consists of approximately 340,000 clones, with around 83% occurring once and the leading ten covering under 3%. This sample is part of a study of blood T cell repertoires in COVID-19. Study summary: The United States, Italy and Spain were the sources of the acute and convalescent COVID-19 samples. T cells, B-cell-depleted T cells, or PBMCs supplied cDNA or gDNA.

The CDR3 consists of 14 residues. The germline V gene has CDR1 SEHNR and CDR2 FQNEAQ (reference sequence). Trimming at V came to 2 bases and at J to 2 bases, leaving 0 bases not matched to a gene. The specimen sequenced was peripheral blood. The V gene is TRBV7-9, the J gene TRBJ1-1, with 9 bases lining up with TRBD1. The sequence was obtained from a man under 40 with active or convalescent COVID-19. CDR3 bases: TGTGCCAGCAGCTTAACAGGGGGCAACACTGAAGCTTTCTTT. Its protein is CASSLTGGNTEAFF. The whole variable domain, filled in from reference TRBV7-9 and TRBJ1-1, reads DTGVSQNPRHKITKRGQNVTFRCDPISEHNRLYWYRQTLGQGPEFLTYFQNEAQLEKSRLLSDRFSAERPKGSFSTLEIQRTEQGDSAMYLCASSLTGGNTEAFFGQGTRLTVV.